This T cell receptor beta chain was identified during a study of graft-versus-host responses after intestinal transplantation. The overall study: After anti-thymocyte globulin induction, recipients took tacrolimus and steroids for approximately three years.

V was clipped by 2 bases and J by 3 bases; unmatched bases: 3. There are 15 residues in the CDR3. Germline V gives CDR1 MNHEY, CDR2 SVGAGI. TCRdb keeps only in-frame clones here, not all; method: immunoSEQ multiplex PCR. Here the sample spans about 64,000 clones, approximately 91% being singletons. This clone has just a few counts. Its antigen is undetermined. Broader study findings: Analysis identified GvH clones in recipient marrow, with some appearing first in ileum or blood. Allografts of patients with graft-donor T cell macrochimerism showed high graft-versus-host to host-versus-graft clone ratios.

Material: unstimulated CD8+ T cells sorted from spleen or lymph node cells, obtained before transplant. The sequence was obtained from a human donor who was the organ donor for an intestinal transplant. The chain uses TRBV6-5 and TRBJ2-2; 7 nucleotides match TRBD2. Written as DNA, the CDR3 is TGTGCCAGCAGTTACGGGAGCGGGGACACCGGGGAGCTGTTTTTT. The encoded protein is CASSYGSGDTGELFF.